The clone carrying this TCR beta chain showed up just once. Its antigen is not identified. Documented treatment: roughly 10-day PBMC culture with coronavirus spike peptide pools or control peptides (ViraFEST assay). Half the growth medium was swapped for new IL-2 medium on days 3 and 7. Scientists ran DNA taken from cultured CD4+ T cells through the Oncomine TCR Beta short-read assay for sequencing. TCRdb reprocessed the PCR reads via MiXCR and lists one record per CDR3 protein. The sample yields roughly 16,000 distinct CDR3 sequences, 52% seen once. This sample was included in a study of vaccination and CD4 T cells after COVID-19. Germline CDR1 is LNHDA and CDR2 is SQIVND (reference sequence). This CDR3 has 13 residues. V lost 1 base and J 5 bases, leaving 7 bases between the germline ends. Whole-study findings and limits: Post-infection sampling omitted early timepoints and covered relatively few convalescent patients.

Material: CD4+ T cells from blood, cultured in vitro. The sequence derives from a human donor who had recovered from COVID-19. The chain carries TRBV19 and TRBJ2-3, with D uncertain. CDR3 nucleotides: TGTGCCAGTAGTATAGGGGGAAGAGATACGCAGTATTTT. This encodes CASSIGGRDTQYF.